This TCR beta chain stems from a study of T-cell memory formation after mild COVID-19 (TCRdb year 2021). Describing the broader study: TCR sequence clusters from the two donors were largely donor specific. In two donors, T-cell clones that expanded and contracted after mild COVID-19 were tracked by sequencing TCRalpha and TCRbeta repertoires over time. The cohort was made up of two young adult volunteers, one female and one male, who were previously healthy.

Summary of the overall study and its limitations: Clones that contracted from day 15 to 85 showed balanced CD4/CD8 phenotypes, whereas a second wave of clones that expanded from day 15 to 37 leaned towards CD4+. The study included only a couple of mild cases, and larger cohorts that include severe cases with pre-infection samples were judged to be necessary. Some responding clones were detected in pre-infection memory, suggesting pre-existing cross-reactive memory T cells joined the SARS-CoV-2 response. Contracting CD4+ clones turned up mainly in the CM and EM memory subsets, whereas EMRA was where CD8+ clones were enriched. The second-wave clones that peaked on day 37 were not confirmed to be SARS-CoV-2 specific.

Trimming removed 4 bases from V and 3 bases from J; the gene matches leave 6 bases unexplained. From the cysteine through the phenylalanine, the CDR3 covers 15 amino acids. The kept DNA is CDR3 alone, 45 bases in frame from the first base. The germline V gene encodes CDR1 ENHRY and CDR2 SYGVKD. This sample was sequenced with an Illumina NovaSeq 6000. cDNA libraries for TCRalpha and TCRbeta were prepared by 5'RACE using constant-segment primers, with sample barcodes and unique molecular identifiers added. Trizol reagent was used to extract RNA from every sample. Library amplification was performed in two PCR steps, and a second sample barcode and Illumina TruSeq adapters were introduced in the second step. Sequencing of libraries was performed on an Illumina NovaSeq with 2 x 150 bp paired-end reads. Concerning the study's data processing: Demultiplexing of reads and collapsing into UMI-guided consensus sequences were performed with migec v1.2.7. With mixcr v2.1.11, UMI consensuses were aligned to TRA and TRB V and J templates and assembled into clonotypes. Clonotypes were classified as expanded or contracted when called significant by both edgeR and NoisET, with noise models trained on biological replicates. For edgeR calls, the cutoffs were a false discovery rate-adjusted p below 0.01 and a log2 fold-change threshold of 1. As an exploratory analysis of dynamics, max-normalized trajectories of the 1000 most abundant clonotypes were examined with PCA combined with hierarchical clustering. The CD4 or CD8 phenotype of responding clones was assigned using the separately sequenced CD4+ and CD8+ repertoires. The public reads were reprocessed in TCRdb via fastp at Q25 and MiXCR, keeping in-frame beta chains. Records with the same CDR3 protein are collapsed into one entry carrying the most frequent genes and DNA. TCRdb's processing, not the study's, gives the V and J calls here. Within this sample are around 530,000 distinct CDR3 sequences, with about 22% of them counted one time only. The ten largest clones add up to roughly 9.1% of the sample.

In this sample, this clonotype turned up many times. Its target antigen remains unknown. No much larger clonotype is one base removed from it; base qualities were not supplied. Ficoll-Paque density gradient centrifugation was used to isolate PBMCs. The TCR was taken from an adult woman who had mild COVID-19 (a few samples of this study predate the infection). The sample titles of this study are shuffled in the database, so cell type and time point are left out; the donor was told from shared clones. This receptor chain uses TRBV10-3 and TRBJ2-7; 10 bases in the middle match TRBD1. The sample taken for sequencing was PBMCs or a T cell subset sorted from them (not recorded which). The DNA sequence follows: TGTGCCATCAGTGGGGGGACAGGGGAAAACTACGAGCAGTACTTC. Its translation reads: CAISGGTGENYEQYF.